Shown below are 23 T cell receptor beta chains from a single sample sequenced in a study of OX40 agonist ivuxolimab in advanced cancers. Receptor libraries were prepared by the immunoSEQ multiplex PCR assay. TCRdb mirrors the immuneACCESS table, restricted to in-frame sequences. Some clones are absent from its copies; in checked studies, under half trace to an unresolved V gene, and the reason for the others is unknown. This sample is represented by about 33,000 clones; approximately 84% of them were singletons. Clones ranked in the top ten supply roughly a fifth of the sample. The starting material was CD4+ or CD8+ T cells sorted from blood, obtained in a trial of the OX40 agonist ivuxolimab. Every receptor here comes from an adult with an advanced solid tumor such as melanoma, head and neck, liver or kidney cancer.

The chain links TRBV4-1 to TRBJ1-5; 8 nucleotides line up with TRBD1. CDR3 size: 15 residues. With 4 bases clipped from V and 1 base from J, the junction kept 3 bases outside the gene matches. Per the germline V gene, CDR1 is MGHRA and CDR2 is YSYEKL. This CDR3 is CASSRGQGSNQPQHF. The CDR3 DNA reads TGCGCCAGCAGCCGCGGACAGGGAAGCAATCAGCCCCAGCATTTT.

The chain has TRBV6-1 and TRBJ2-3; a weak D match, TRBD2 (6 bases). In germline, CDR1 is MNHNS, CDR2 SASEGT. This CDR3 comprises 15 residues. Deletions cut 6 bases from V and 5 bases from J, with 18 bases between. CDR3 DNA sequence: TGTGCCAGCAGACGACTAGATTCCTATATAGATACGCAGTATTTT. It codes for CASRRLDSYIDTQYF.

The chain joins TRBV9 to TRBJ2-2, with D hard to call. The CDR3 has 14 residues. Trimming removed 4 bases at V and 6 bases at J, with 13 bases between. Per germline, CDR1 SGDLS and CDR2 YYNGEE. The CDR3 loop is CASSSYSGAGELFF. DNA for the CDR3: TGTGCCAGCAGCTCCTACTCCGGCGCCGGGGAGCTGTTTTTT.

The chain is built from TRBV2 and TRBJ1-1; 9 bases are a match to TRBD1. The germline V gene encodes CDR1 SNHLY and CDR2 FYNNEI. Losses at the gene ends were 6 bases for V and 1 base for J; bases not matched to a gene: 6. The CDR3 is 15 residues long. CDR3 DNA sequence: TGTGCCAGCAGCCCCGACAGGGGGGAGAACACTGAAGCTTTCTTT. This sequence encodes CASSPDRGENTEAFF.

The chain carries TRBV7-6 and TRBJ2-7; D unclear. V dropped 4 bases and J dropped 0 bases, with 10 bases sitting between them. The CDR3 loop spans 14 amino acids. CDR1 is SGHVS, CDR2 FNYEAQ, per germline. The CDR3 here is CASSSPHSSYEQYF. The CDR3, as DNA: TGTGCCAGCAGCTCCCCCCACAGCTCCTACGAGCAGTACTTC.

This clone appeared a single time. J is TRBJ1-1 and V is TRBV11-2; D is unclear. Per germline, CDR1 SGHAT and CDR2 FQNNGV. There are 12 residues in the CDR3. Trimming cost V 4 bases and J 4 bases, with 7 bases left between them. The CDR3 reads CASSSRGTEAFF. Here the CDR3 DNA reads TGTGCCAGCAGCTCACGGGGCACTGAAGCTTTCTTT.

This rearrangement joins TRBV6-5 to TRBJ2-7, with D uncertain. The germline gives CDR1 MNHEY, CDR2 SVGAGI. The V end lost 0 bases, the J end lost 1 base, and 10 bases lay between the germline ends. The CDR3 covers 15 residues. CDR3 loop: CASSYSNPGSYEQYF. The CDR3 region has the DNA TGTGCCAGCAGTTACTCGAACCCCGGGTCCTACGAGCAGTACTTC.

The chain employs TRBV6-5 and TRBJ2-7; 11 bases agree with TRBD2. The germline V gene encodes CDR1 MNHEY and CDR2 SVGAGI. Trimming took 2 bases from V and 0 from J; bases not matched to a gene: 3. CDR3 length equals 16 residues. CDR3 DNA sequence: TGTGCCAGCAGTTACGAGACTAGCGGGACCTCCTACGAGCAGTACTTC. The encoded protein is CASSYETSGTSYEQYF.

The V call is TRBV2, the J call TRBJ1-5; 7 bases agree with TRBD1. The CDR3 has 15 amino acids. V gave up 6 bases and J gave up 2 bases; unmatched junction bases: 7. In germline, CDR1 is SNHLY, CDR2 FYNNEI. CDR3 protein: CASRDQGGGNQPQHF. DNA for the CDR3: TGTGCCAGCAGGGACCAGGGGGGTGGCAATCAGCCCCAGCATTTT.

The gene calls are TRBV21-1 and TRBJ2-5; the table's D gene call, TRBD2, was not cross checked with the DNA. TRBV21-1 is an annotated pseudogene. This CDR3 has 14 residues. The CDR3 region is CASSKGSEGCDQYF. The CDR3 DNA sequence: TGTGCCAGCAGCAAGGGGAGTGAAGGCTGCGACCAGTACTTC.

The chain combines TRBV29-1 with TRBJ2-7, with D perhaps being TRBD1 or TRBD2 (6 bases each). Trimming removed 7 bases from V and 3 bases from J, with 25 bases in between. From germline, CDR1 is SQVTM and CDR2 ANQGSEA. The CDR3 is made up of 16 amino acids. The CDR3 DNA reads as TGCAGCGCCTGGGGGGCGGATTCAGGGTATAACTACGAGCAGTACTTC. Its translation is CSAWGADSGYNYEQYF.

This clone was seen a single time. The chain carries TRBV28 and TRBJ2-1, with 13 bases lining up with TRBD2. The CDR3 contains 16 residues. Germline V gene lookup returns CDR1 MDHEN and CDR2 SYDVKM. V shed 3 bases, J shed 8 bases, and the junction held 7 bases outside the gene matches. CDR3 sequence: CASSFSRTSGSYEQFF. As DNA, the CDR3 is TGTGCCAGCAGTTTCTCCCGGACTAGCGGGAGCTATGAGCAGTTCTTC.

The V and J genes are TRBV7-9 and TRBJ1-1; D possibly corresponds to TRBD1 (5 bases). Trimming pared 5 bases from V and 1 base from J, leaving 17 bases between. The CDR3 extends over 16 amino acids. From germline, CDR1 is SEHNR and CDR2 FQNEAQ (reference sequence). DNA for the CDR3: TGTGCCAGCAGCCCTAGTAAAGGGGCCGAGAACACTGAAGCTTTCTTT. It specifies CASSPSKGAENTEAFF.

The CDR3 DNA follows: TGTGCCAGTAGTCCCGGACTAGCGGGAGGTTCCTACAATGAGCAGTTCTTC. Translation: CASSPGLAGGSYNEQFF. This chain joins TRBV19 and TRBJ2-1, with 14 bases that match TRBD2. The CDR3 is made up of 17 amino acids. The V gene's germline CDR1 is LNHDA and CDR2 SQIVND (reference sequence). V lost 5 bases, J lost 1 base, and 4 bases stayed unmatched. Combining the CDR3 with reference TRBV19 and TRBJ2-1 gives the whole variable domain DGGITQSPKYLFRKEGQNVTLSCEQNLNHDAMYWYRQDPGQGLRLIYYSQIVNDFQKGDIAEGYSVSREKKESFPLTVTSAQKNPTAFYLCASSPGLAGGSYNEQFFGPGTRLTVL.

The rearrangement joins TRBV9 to TRBJ1-4; 8 bases line up with TRBD1. Germline V gene lookup returns CDR1 SGDLS and CDR2 YYNGEE. Unmatched junction bases numbered 8, after V lost 0 bases and J lost 7 bases. The CDR3 consists of 16 residues. The CDR3 loop reads CASSVAETGAGEKLFF. The CDR3 coding sequence is TGTGCCAGCAGCGTAGCTGAGACAGGGGCGGGTGAAAAACTGTTTTTT.

This clone was picked up a small number of times. The V gene is TRBV4-1, the J gene TRBJ2-4; 8 nucleotides align to TRBD1. The CDR3 is 15 amino acids. Germline CDR1 reads MGHRA; CDR2 reads YSYEKL. V shed 0 bases, J shed 9 bases, and the junction held 7 bases outside the gene matches. The CDR3: CASSQDPDRAGIQYF. As DNA, the CDR3 is TGCGCCAGCAGCCAAGACCCGGACAGGGCCGGCATTCAGTACTTC.

The chain employs TRBV20-1 and TRBJ2-1, with D hard to call. From germline, CDR1 is DFQATT and CDR2 SNEGSKA (reference sequence). V gave up 6 bases and J gave up 4 bases, with 7 bases separating them. CDR3 length equals 11 residues. The chain's CDR3 is CSAPRYNEQFF. CDR3 nucleotide sequence: TGCAGTGCCCCTCGTTACAATGAGCAGTTCTTC.

The rearrangement links TRBV5-4 to TRBJ2-7; perhaps TRBD1 as D (5 bases). This CDR3 comprises 13 residues. V was cut by 4 bases and J by 6 bases, with 14 bases left in between. Germline V lookup: CDR1 SGHNT, CDR2 YYREEE (reference sequence). The CDR3 sequence: CASSAGGASEQYF. The CDR3 nucleotides read TGTGCCAGCAGCGCCGGTGGGGCGAGCGAGCAGTACTTC.

A note on this clone: One end of the junction is discordant with germline, which a read error may explain. The V gene is TRBV5-5, the J gene TRBJ2-7; 7 nucleotides align to TRBD2. The length of the CDR3 is 11 residues. Germline assignment: CDR1 SGHKS and CDR2 YYEKEE (reference sequence). CDR3 bases: TGTGCCAGCAGCCAGGCGAAGGGACTATTATTC. Residues: CASSQAKGLLF.

This clone was seen a single time. V gene TRBV19 combines with J gene TRBJ2-1; D is possibly TRBD2 (6 bases). The CDR3 covers 12 residues. Germline loops: CDR1 LNHDA, CDR2 SQIVND (reference sequence). Deletions cut 4 bases from V and 7 bases from J, with 8 bases between. CDR3 sequence (DNA): TGTGCCAGTAGTACTCTAGCGAATGAGCAGTTCTTC. Its translation: CASSTLANEQFF. Together with reference TRBV19 and TRBJ2-1, the CDR3 gives the full variable domain: DGGITQSPKYLFRKEGQNVTLSCEQNLNHDAMYWYRQDPGQGLRLIYYSQIVNDFQKGDIAEGYSVSREKKESFPLTVTSAQKNPTAFYLCASSTLANEQFFGPGTRLTVL.

The chain is built from TRBV4-1 and TRBJ2-3, with 8 bases identical to TRBD1. This CDR3 contains 15 residues. Trimming at V came to 3 bases and at J to 4 bases, leaving 6 bases not matched to a gene. Looked up from germline, CDR1 is MGHRA and CDR2 is YSYEKL. The CDR3 DNA follows: TGCGCCAGCAGCCAGGAACAGGGGGGTTCAGATACGCAGTATTTT. It codes for CASSQEQGGSDTQYF.

V and J are TRBV5-1 and TRBJ1-1; tentative D call: TRBD1 (5 bases). CDR1 and CDR2 (germline): SGHRS, YFSETQ. The CDR3 loop spans 14 amino acids. V was trimmed by 2 bases and J by 6 bases, leaving 14 bases between them. In DNA form, the CDR3 reads TGCGCCAGCAGCTTCGTGGGGCCCGTCCCTGAAGCTTTCTTT. Protein sequence: CASSFVGPVPEAFF.

A remark on this clone: The CDR3 carries no conserved terminal phenylalanine or tryptophan, so it likely arises from a read error. The chain employs TRBV28 and TRBJ2-7, with D possibly TRBD1 on 6 matching bases. The CDR3 spans 15 residues. CDR1 is MDHEN and CDR2 is SYDVKM in the germline V gene. The V gene lost 4 bases and the J gene lost 2 bases, with 15 bases spanning the gap. DNA for the CDR3: TGTGCCAGCAGTTCAGGACAGACCTGGGCCTACGAGCAGTACCTC. Translating it yields CASSSGQTWAYEQYL.